These T cell receptor beta chains were read from a single sample in a study of blood T cell repertoires in COVID-19. The assay was immunoSEQ multiplex PCR, and TCRdb's table has in-frame clones only and misses some. The profile shows 250,000 to 350,000 clones, about nine tenths of them singletons. Sample: peripheral blood. The source is a woman between 25 and 40 years old with COVID-19, enrolled during active disease. The CDR3 runs from the conserved cysteine through the conserved F or W. The D gene is left open where the match is weak. For some rows the clone size is stated as once, few or many, or as a class when expanded; others skip it.

J gene,D gene,V gene,clone size,CDR3 DNA,CDR3 protein
TRBJ1-6,NA,TRBV15,NA,TGTGCCACCAGCAGAGACCCCACCTATAATTCACCCCTCCACTTT,CATSRDPTYNSPLHF
TRBJ2-5,NA,TRBV5-4,NA,TGTGCCAGCAGCTCCACCCCCACCGGGGAGACCCAGTACTTC,CASSSTPTGETQYF
TRBJ1-1,NA,TRBV5-4,NA,TGTGCCAGCAGCTTGCAGGGGTGGGGCACTGAAGCTTTCTTT,CASSLQGWGTEAFF
TRBJ1-2,TRBD1,TRBV6-6,NA,TGTGCCAGCAGGACAGGGTTCTATGGCTACACCTTC,CASRTGFYGYTF
TRBJ2-7,NA,TRBV25-1,NA,TGTGCCAGCAGTGAATGGGTGACACCGCCCTCTGGGCAGTACTTC,CASSEWVTPPSGQYF
TRBJ2-2,TRBD1,TRBV4-1,once,TGCGCCAGCAGCCGGGGACAGGGATGGACCGGGGAGCTGTTTTTT,CASSRGQGWTGELFF
TRBJ1-5,NA,TRBV21-1,NA,TGTGCCAGCAGCAAATCCCGCGGGTTTGTCAGCAATCAGCCCCAGCATTTT,CASSKSRGFVSNQPQHF
TRBJ1-5,NA,TRBV6-5,NA,TGTGCCAGCAGCGAGGAGCGCAATCAGCCCCAGCATTTT,CASSEERNQPQHF
TRBJ2-1,NA,TRBV7-3,NA,TGTGCCAGCAGCTCCCTACCGGGAACTAGTCAGGGGAATGAGCAGTTCTTC,CASSSLPGTSQGNEQFF
TRBJ2-7,TRBD1,TRBV4-1,NA,TGCGCCAGCAGCCAAGTGGGGACAGGGGTGTACGAGCAGTACTTC,CASSQVGTGVYEQYF
TRBJ2-2,NA,TRBV29-1,NA,TGCAGCGCCGGCTCCCCGAGGGCGGGTAACACCGGGGAGCTGTTTTTT,CSAGSPRAGNTGELFF
TRBJ1-5,TRBD1,TRBV5-1,NA,TGCGCCAGCAGCTGGGGGACAGGGGGTGCCGGTCAGCCCCAGCATTTT,CASSWGTGGAGQPQHF
TRBJ1-5,TRBD1,TRBV7-2,few,TGTGCCAGCAGTGAAGGACAGGGGCGGTTAAGGCCCCAGCATTTT,CASSEGQGRLRPQHF
TRBJ2-7,TRBD2,TRBV7-2,NA,TGTGCCAGCAGCTCCGGGGGGGACAACTCCTACGAGCAGTACTTC,CASSSGGDNSYEQYF
TRBJ2-2,NA,TRBV6-4,NA,TGTGCCAGCAGAGGACAGTCTACCGGGGAGCTGTTTTTT,CASRGQSTGELFF
TRBJ2-7,TRBD2,TRBV10-3,NA,TGTGCCATCAGAAGGACTAGCTCTGTCTACGAGCAGTACTTC,CAIRRTSSVYEQYF
TRBJ2-4,TRBD1,TRBV14,NA,TGTGCCAGCAGCCCCTCACAGGGGTGGACCAAAAACATTCAGTACTTC,CASSPSQGWTKNIQYF
TRBJ1-4,NA,TRBV7-9,NA,TGTGCCAGCAGCTCTGTTGAAAAACTGTTTTTT,CASSSVEKLFF
TRBJ1-6,NA,TRBV19,NA,TGTGCCAGTAGTATTGGGCAGTCCAATTCACCCCTCCACTTT,CASSIGQSNSPLHF
TRBJ2-3,NA,TRBV19,NA,TGTGCCAGTAGTATAGGTGGGGGCGGAGATACGCAGTATTTT,CASSIGGGGDTQYF
TRBJ2-3,NA,TRBV15,NA,TGTGCCACCAGCAGAGATCGAGGGTGGAGCACAGATACGCAGTATTTT,CATSRDRGWSTDTQYF
TRBJ2-5,TRBD2,TRBV2,NA,TGTGCCAGCAGCATTAGCGGGAGCGGGGAGACCCAGTACTTC,CASSISGSGETQYF
TRBJ2-7,TRBD2,TRBV4-1,NA,TGCGCCAGCAGCCAAGACCGGCCTAGCCCGGGAGGTGTAGGCTACGAGCAGTACTTC,CASSQDRPSPGGVGYEQYF
TRBJ1-2,NA,TRBV9,NA,TGTGCCAGCAGCCCGATGCCGGGGGGCAGCTATGGCTACACCTTC,CASSPMPGGSYGYTF
TRBJ2-7,TRBD2,TRBV9,NA,TGTGCCAGCAGCGTCGGACTAGGACCGTACGAGCAGTACTTC,CASSVGLGPYEQYF
TRBJ2-7,NA,TRBV4-1,NA,TGCGCCAGCAGCCAGCGGACAAGTCCCTACGAGCAGTACTTC,CASSQRTSPYEQYF
TRBJ2-7,TRBD2,TRBV3-1/TRBV3-2,NA,TGTGCCAGCAGACAGAGCGGGAGAGGCAACGAGCAGTACTTC,CASRQSGRGNEQYF
TRBJ2-7,TRBD2,TRBV3-1/TRBV3-2,few,TGTGCCAGCAGCCACTTAAGCGGGAGGAGGAAGAACGAGCAGTACTTC,CASSHLSGRRKNEQYF
TRBJ1-5,NA,TRBV19,NA,TGTGCCAGTAGTATTCGGCAGGACAATCAGCCCCAGCATTTT,CASSIRQDNQPQHF
TRBJ2-1,TRBD2,TRBV4-1,NA,TGCGCCAGCAGCCGGGGCGGGACTAGCGTGCGGGAGCAGTTCTTC,CASSRGGTSVREQFF
TRBJ1-6,NA,TRBV2,once,TGTGCCAGCACGGACAAACAAATCTATAATTCACCCCTCCACTTT,CASTDKQIYNSPLHF
TRBJ1-1,TRBD1,TRBV7-9,once,TGTGCCAGCAGCTCACAGGGGGAGGTAGCTTTCTTT,CASSSQGEVAFF
TRBJ1-2,TRBD1,TRBV29-1,NA,TGCAGCGTGGCGTCCCGGGACAGGGGCGATGGGTATGGCTACACCTTC,CSVASRDRGDGYGYTF
TRBJ1-1,NA,TRBV20-1,NA,TGCAGTATGTCAGGGCGGTCTGAAGCTTTCTTT,CSMSGRSEAFF
TRBJ2-7,TRBD1,TRBV10-3,few,TGTGCCATCAGTGAGAGGGGACAGGGGTTCCACGAGCAGTACTTC,CAISERGQGFHEQYF
TRBJ1-5,TRBD1,TRBV18,NA,TGTGCCAGCTCACCCGGTACAGGGGTATCCTCCAATCAGCCCCAGCATTTT,CASSPGTGVSSNQPQHF
TRBJ2-1,NA,TRBV14,NA,TGTGCCAGCAGCCAACTCGGGGGATCCTACAATGAGCAGTTCTTC,CASSQLGGSYNEQFF
TRBJ2-7,TRBD1,TRBV5-1,few,TGCGCCAGCAGCCATGGACAGGGACCCTACGAGCAGTACTTC,CASSHGQGPYEQYF
TRBJ2-3,TRBD2,TRBV5-4,few,TGTGCCAGCAGCTTGGAGTCTAGCGGGAGAGGTACGCAGTATTTT,CASSLESSGRGTQYF
TRBJ1-3,TRBD1,TRBV28,NA,TGTGCCAGCAGTTTACTGCCAGGGGGCGCGGGGGGAAACACCATATATTTT,CASSLLPGGAGGNTIYF
TRBJ2-2,NA,TRBV7-9,NA,TGTGCCAGCAGCTCAAGTGGGACTTCAGGGGAGCTGTTTTTT,CASSSSGTSGELFF
TRBJ2-6,TRBD2,TRBV7-9,NA,TGTGCCAGCAGCTTCCGGACTAGCGGGATATATGGGGCCAACGTCCTGACTTTC,CASSFRTSGIYGANVLTF
TRBJ2-5,TRBD1,TRBV18,NA,TGTGCCAGCTCACCAGGACAGGAAGAGACCCAGTACTTC,CASSPGQEETQYF
TRBJ1-6,NA,TRBV5-1,NA,TGCGCCAGCAGCTTGGACAGAAATTCACCCCTCCACTTT,CASSLDRNSPLHF
TRBJ2-7,NA,TRBV16,NA,TGTGCCAGCAGCCAATCAAGACAGGACGAGCAGTACTTC,CASSQSRQDEQYF
TRBJ1-1,TRBD1,TRBV18,NA,TGTGCCAGCTCACCGCAGGGGGGCGTCACTGAAGCTTTCTTT,CASSPQGGVTEAFF
TRBJ2-6,NA,TRBV5-1,NA,TGCGCCAGCGCACAACAGGAGGCCAACGTCCTGACTTTC,CASAQQEANVLTF
TRBJ1-4,NA,TRBV7-9,NA,TGTGCCAGCAGCTTAGCGTCCGTAACTAATGAAAAACTGTTTTTT,CASSLASVTNEKLFF
TRBJ1-4,NA,TRBV14,NA,TGTGCCAGCAGCGACCGGGGAGAAAAACTGTTTTTT,CASSDRGEKLFF
TRBJ1-1,NA,TRBV7-3,NA,TGTGCCAGCAGCTTAACGGGGGGCACTGAAGCTTTCTTT,CASSLTGGTEAFF
TRBJ2-3,NA,TRBV28,NA,TGTGCCAGCAGCCGGCTGGGTAGCGCCACAGATACGCAGTATTTT,CASSRLGSATDTQYF
TRBJ2-3,TRBD2,TRBV29-1,NA,TGCAGCGTTGTAGCGGGGGTCTACGTGAGGTATTTT,CSVVAGVYVRYF
TRBJ2-5,NA,TRBV5-8,NA,TGTGCCAGCAGGTGGAGGGATTCAGAGACCCAGTACTTC,CASRWRDSETQYF
TRBJ1-4,TRBD1,TRBV19,NA,TGTGCCAGTAGTTTCCCGGGACAGGGCTCTGAAAAACTGTTTTTT,CASSFPGQGSEKLFF
TRBJ1-3,NA,TRBV5-1,few,TGCGCCAGCAGCTTGGCGGGGGCTGGAAACACCATATATTTT,CASSLAGAGNTIYF